Sequencing of this T cell receptor (beta chain) was carried out in a study of T cell repertoires in breast cancer. Details on this clonotype: Its antigen is undetermined.

An expanded emulsion RT-PCR with primers for all TCR V genes paired CD8+ T cell chains. With 3 bases removed from V and 6 bases from J, the gap between germline ends came to 13 bases. The CDR3 runs 14 residues. Germline assignment: CDR1 SGHTA and CDR2 FQGNSA. General study points: Tumor-free sentinel nodes shared only around 1.8% of tumor TCRs; involved nodes shared 7.5% to 8.5%. Clone recovery by emulsion RT-PCR was skewed, so it was considered qualitative.

Unpaired genes were suppressed by blocking oligonucleotides during a second nested PCR. MiXCR, applied by TCRdb to the emulsion pairing reads, yields one record per CDR3 protein. In the table there are about 40,000 distinct CDR3 sequences, 45% of which are singletons. The source material was CD8+ T cells. The sequence came from a pool of human donors with breast cancer or a healthy control (not recorded which). This chain links TRBV7-2 with TRBJ2-3, with a tentative D call TRBD2 (7 bases). The CDR3 region has the DNA TGTGCCAGCAGCTTGGAGGGGGGGCCCGATACGCAGTATTTT. This sequence encodes CASSLEGGPDTQYF.